This T cell receptor beta chain came from a study of T-cell reconstitution after alpha-beta-depleted transplantation in children. This clonotype was seen at least ten times. Its antigen is undetermined. Notes on the study in general: Newly produced T cells mostly accounted for T-cell counts and diversity one year post-transplant. It was reported that alpha-beta T cells came from several hundred expanded graft clones (about two months after transplant). After transplant, high TCRbeta diversity at day 60 in some patients arose from surviving recipient T cells and thymic progenitors.

Preparation of the TCRbeta library involved a method that used unique molecular identifiers. TCRdb re-called the PCR reads with MiXCR, one entry per CDR3 protein. The sample carries roughly 300,000 distinct CDR3 sequences, approximately 10% recorded once. This CDR3 region has 15 residues. The germline CDR1 and CDR2 sequences are LGHNA and YNFKEQ. Trimming took 4 bases from V and 5 from J; bases not matched to a gene: 10. The J gene is TRBJ1-1, the V gene TRBV4-2; TRBD1 agrees at 7 bases. The specimen was peripheral blood, collected 180 days after TCRalphabeta/CD19-depleted stem cell transplant. This TCR derives from a male patient between 2 and 15 years old who had a stem cell transplant for chronic granulomatous disease, so the T cells may come from the graft donor. The DNA of the CDR3 is TGTGCCAGCAGCCCGGGGTCTCAGGGGGGTACTGAAGCTTTCTTT. It specifies CASSPGSQGGTEAFF.